A selection of T cell receptor beta chains follows, all from one sample in a study of shared clonotypes between healthy human individuals. Sequencing was performed with immunoSEQ multiplex PCR; in TCRdb, only in-frame clones are kept and a portion is missing. This table holds 400,000 or so clones, 90% to 97% found once. The specimen sequenced was memory CD8+ T cells sorted from blood. All receptors come from a man aged 25-45 years in good health. Both conserved end residues are part of each CDR3. Each record gives: clone size, V gene, D gene, J gene, CDR3 DNA, CDR3 protein. A D gene is named only where the DNA matches it firmly. Size tells how often a clone was seen (once, few, many) or the class of an expanded clone, and some rows leave it out.

>NA|TRBV28|NA|TRBJ2-1
TGTGCCAGCAGTTTCCCCGACCGTCTCCAGCAGTTCTTC
CASSFPDRLQQFF
>NA|TRBV5-4|NA|TRBJ2-7
TGTGCCAGCAGCCGGGACCAGTCGCCCCCCAGCATCTACGAGCAGTACTTC
CASSRDQSPPSIYEQYF
>NA|TRBV30|NA|TRBJ2-5
TGTGCCTGGGCTCGGGGCAGGGAGACCCAGTACTTC
CAWARGRETQYF
>NA|TRBV5-1|NA|TRBJ2-7
TGCGCCAGCAGCTTGGGTGGAAGGTCCTACGAGCAGTACTTC
CASSLGGRSYEQYF
>once|TRBV5-8|TRBD1|TRBJ2-7
TGTGCCAGCAGCTCTCCGGACAGGGGAAGAGATTCCTACGAGCAGTACTTC
CASSSPDRGRDSYEQYF
>NA|TRBV7-8|TRBD1|TRBJ2-7
TGTGCCAGCAGTTTCTGGACAGGGGGGTACGAGCAGTACTTC
CASSFWTGGYEQYF
>once|TRBV5-4|TRBD2|TRBJ2-5
TGTGCCAGCAGCTTGGGTCTTACCCTAGCGGGAGGGCAGGAGACCCAGTACTTC
CASSLGLTLAGGQETQYF
>NA|TRBV2|NA|TRBJ1-3
TGTGCCAGCAGTGAGCCGCGAAACACCATATATTTT
CASSEPRNTIYF
>NA|TRBV19|TRBD2|TRBJ2-5
TGTGCCAGTAGTATAGACAGGGAGGGGACCCAGTACTTC
CASSIDREGTQYF
>NA|TRBV27|NA|TRBJ2-2
TGTGCCAGCAGCCAGACCGGCGTCCGGAACACCGGGGAGCTGTTTTTT
CASSQTGVRNTGELFF
>NA|TRBV5-4|TRBD2|TRBJ2-2
TGTGCCAGCAGCTTCTCACCGGGACTAGCGGAGGCCGGGGAGCTGTTTTTT
CASSFSPGLAEAGELFF
>NA|TRBV5-1|TRBD1|TRBJ1-5
TGCGCCAGCAGCACCGGGACAGGGGGCAATCAGCCCCAGCATTTT
CASSTGTGGNQPQHF
>NA|TRBV10-3|NA|TRBJ2-3
TGTGCCATCAGGGGGGAAGCGACAGATACGCAGTATTTT
CAIRGEATDTQYF
>NA|TRBV9|TRBD2|TRBJ2-7
TGTGCCAGCAGCGTAGGTCGGAGTAGCGGGAGGGCCTACGAGCAGTACTTC
CASSVGRSSGRAYEQYF
>NA|TRBV7-2|NA|TRBJ2-2
TGTGCCAGCAGCTTAGGGGGTACCGGGGAGCTGTTTTTT
CASSLGGTGELFF
>NA|TRBV7-9|TRBD1|TRBJ1-1
TGTGCCAGCAGCTTAGTTAGGACAGGGGGCGCGATGAACACTGAAGCTTTCTTT
CASSLVRTGGAMNTEAFF
>NA|TRBV6-1|NA|TRBJ2-7
TGTGCCAGCAGTGAAATCGGGAAGGGGATCTACGAGCAGTACTTC
CASSEIGKGIYEQYF
>NA|TRBV10-3|NA|TRBJ1-1
TGTGCCATCACTGAGGGCACTGAAGCTTTCTTT
CAITEGTEAFF
>NA|TRBV7-2|TRBD2|TRBJ2-3
TGTGCCAGCAGCTTAGAACTAGCGGGAGATGGGGAGCAGTATTTT
CASSLELAGDGEQYF
>NA|TRBV28|TRBD1|TRBJ2-7
TGTGCCAGCAGTTTCTGGGACAGACTCTCCTACGAGCAGTACTTC
CASSFWDRLSYEQYF
>NA|TRBV5-6|NA|TRBJ2-5
TGTGCCAGCAGCCCCGACAGACAAGAGACCCAGTACTTC
CASSPDRQETQYF
>NA|TRBV9|TRBD2|TRBJ2-3
TGTGCCAGCAGCGTTACCGGGACTAGGAGCACAGATACGCAGTATTTT
CASSVTGTRSTDTQYF
>NA|TRBV10-3|NA|TRBJ2-7
TGTGCCACAGATCAAAGGGGGGGAGTCGGCTTCGAGCAGTACTTC
CATDQRGGVGFEQYF
>NA|TRBV28|TRBD2|TRBJ2-2
TGTGCCAGCAGTCTCCCGGGACTAGGTTACACCGGGGAGCTGTTTTTT
CASSLPGLGYTGELFF
>NA|TRBV5-1|TRBD1|TRBJ2-3
TGCGCCAGCAGCCTCACAGGGGCGCACACAGATACGCAGTATTTT
CASSLTGAHTDTQYF
>NA|TRBV7-8|NA|TRBJ1-5
TGTGCCAGCAGCCCCCCGAGGGGGAAGGACTTCCAGCCCCAGCATTTT
CASSPPRGKDFQPQHF
>NA|TRBV7-6|NA|TRBJ2-1
TGTGCCAGCAGCTTTTATATTTCCGATGAGCAGTTCTTC
CASSFYISDEQFF
>NA|TRBV5-1|TRBD1|TRBJ2-3
TGCGCCAGCACAACCGGGACAGGGGAGGATACGCAGTATTTT
CASTTGTGEDTQYF
>NA|TRBV9|NA|TRBJ2-2
TGTGCCAGCAGCCCCGGGGCGAACACCGGGGAGCTGTTTTTT
CASSPGANTGELFF
>NA|TRBV2|TRBD2|TRBJ2-5
TGTGCCAGCAGCGAACCAAGCGGGAGAGGGCAAGAGACCCAGTACTTC
CASSEPSGRGQETQYF
>NA|TRBV28|NA|TRBJ2-7
TGTGCCAGCAGTCTCCAGGGGGGAGAGCAGTACTTC
CASSLQGGEQYF
>NA|TRBV6-5|NA|TRBJ2-1
TGTGCCAGCAGTTCCCGCGGGCTGGGCTACAATGAGCAGTTCTTC
CASSSRGLGYNEQFF
>NA|TRBV9|TRBD2|TRBJ2-3
TGTGCCAGCAGCGCCCCGACGACTAGCGCATCAGATACGCAGTATTTT
CASSAPTTSASDTQYF
>NA|TRBV19|NA|TRBJ2-5
TGTGCCAGTAACGGAGGGTGGTCCTTGGAGACCCAGTACTTC
CASNGGWSLETQYF
>NA|TRBV19|NA|TRBJ2-3
TGTGCCAGTAGTATAGGAGTCACAAGGACAGATACGCAGTATTTT
CASSIGVTRTDTQYF
>few|TRBV6-1|NA|TRBJ1-5
TGTGCCAGCAGTGACCATCAGCCCCAGCATTTT
CASSDHQPQHF
>NA|TRBV6-5|NA|TRBJ1-2
TGTGCCAGCCACCGGGGGGACTATGGCTACACCTTC
CASHRGDYGYTF
>NA|TRBV5-1|NA|TRBJ2-2
TGCGCCAGCAGGCTTAGCGGCACCGGGGAGCTGTTTTTT
CASRLSGTGELFF
>NA|TRBV6-1|NA|TRBJ2-3
TGTGCCAGCAGAAGGAGCAGGGGCCCAGATACGCAGTATTTT
CASRRSRGPDTQYF
>NA|TRBV7-3|NA|TRBJ2-3
TGTGCCAGCAGCTTATGGGGGAGCACAGATACGCAGTATTTT
CASSLWGSTDTQYF
>NA|TRBV11-2|NA|TRBJ2-5
TGTGCCAGCAGCGCCAAGGCGGGTGCCAGCGCGGATTTCGTTGAGACCCAGTACTTC
CASSAKAGASADFVETQYF
>NA|TRBV5-1|NA|TRBJ2-7
TGCGCCAGCAGCGTTGCCTACGAGCAGTACTTC
CASSVAYEQYF
>NA|TRBV10-1|NA|TRBJ2-5
TGCGCCACCTACCAGAAGGAGACCCAGTACTTC
CATYQKETQYF
>NA|TRBV2|NA|TRBJ2-3
TGTGCCAGCAGTGTCCAGGGGCGCGACACAGATACGCAGTATTTT
CASSVQGRDTDTQYF
>NA|TRBV4-2|NA|TRBJ2-7
TGTGCCAGCAGCCAAGATCTCGGGCGTAGCTCCTACGAGCAGTACTTC
CASSQDLGRSSYEQYF